What follows are 31 T cell receptor beta chains derived from one specimen sequenced in a study of blood T cell repertoires in COVID-19 (dated by TCRdb to between 2020 and 2021). Receptors were amplified or captured by the immunoSEQ multiplex PCR assay. This immuneACCESS table, as held by TCRdb, lists in-frame sequences with V and J called but not all clones. Of the missing ones, under half trace to an unresolved V gene in checked studies; the others have no known cause. This sample gives 85,000 to 120,000 clones in total; around 78% of them show up just once. The ten largest account for more than 5% of the sample. Sequencing used peripheral blood. The receptor source for this set is an elderly man with COVID-19, enrolled during active disease.

The V and J genes are TRBV7-2 and TRBJ1-2, with D possibly matching TRBD1 (5 bases). Germline lookup yields CDR1 SGHTA and CDR2 FQGNSA. CDR3 length: 14 residues. The ends were cut back, 8 bases at V and 2 bases at J, with 15 bases in the middle. The CDR3 DNA is TGTGCCAGCCATGCCCCGGGGGGGAACTATGGCTACACCTTC. Its translation: CASHAPGGNYGYTF. The entire variable domain, with the rest obtained from reference TRBV7-2 and TRBJ1-2, is as follows: GAGVSQSPSNKVTEKGKDVELRCDPISGHTALYWYRQSLGQGLEFLIYFQGNSAPDKSGLPSDRFSAERTGGSVSTLTIQRTQQEDSAVYLCASHAPGGNYGYTFGSGTRLTVV.

The CDR3 region is CASSQGQTANEKLFF. CDR3 DNA: TGTGCCAGCAGCCAAGGACAGACGGCTAATGAAAAACTGTTTTTT. V and J are TRBV14 and TRBJ1-4; D possibly corresponds to TRBD1 (5 bases). CDR1 SGHDN and CDR2 FVKESK come from the germline V gene. The CDR3 extends over 15 amino acids. V lost 1 base and J lost 3, with 9 bases in between. Filled out from reference TRBV14 and TRBJ1-4, the complete variable domain reads EAGVTQFPSHSVIEKGQTVTLRCDPISGHDNLYWYRRVMGKEIKFLLHFVKESKQDESGMPNNRFLAERTGGTYSTLKVQPAELEDSGVYFCASSQGQTANEKLFFGSGTQLSVL.

This chain connects TRBV27 to TRBJ2-3; TRBD1 agrees at 8 bases. V dropped 6 bases and J dropped 3; count of bases not matched to a gene: 11. This CDR3 spans 16 amino acids. Germline V gene lookup returns CDR1 MNHEY and CDR2 SMNVEV (reference sequence). The CDR3 region is CASSRPPGQVTDTQYF. In DNA form, the CDR3 reads TGTGCCAGCAGCCGGCCTCCGGGACAGGTAACAGATACGCAGTATTTT.

This clone was observed once. J is TRBJ1-1 and V is TRBV12-3 or TRBV12-4, with D possibly TRBD1 on 5 matching bases. The V end was cut by 3 bases, the J end by 4 bases, with 9 bases between. This CDR3 has 13 residues. CDR3 DNA sequence: TGTGCCAGCAGTTTTGACAGACCCACTGAAGCTTTCTTT. As protein: CASSFDRPTEAFF.

The gene calls are TRBV20-1 and TRBJ2-7; D is undetermined. Trimming cost V 3 bases and J 7 bases, with 10 bases left between them. Germline V gene lookup returns CDR1 DFQATT and CDR2 SNEGSKA (reference sequence). This CDR3 contains 11 residues. In DNA, the CDR3 is TGCAGTGCTAGCCACCCTAGGGAGCAGTACTTC. Translated, it gives CSASHPREQYF.

This clone is a singleton in its sample. The chain couples TRBV5-8 to TRBJ2-3, with D tentatively TRBD2 (5 bases). The V gene lost 3 bases and the J gene lost 2 bases, with 13 bases spanning the gap. The length of the CDR3 is 15 residues. CDR1 is SGHTS, CDR2 YDEGEE, per germline. This CDR3 reads CASSSVEDFTDTQYF. CDR3 coding DNA: TGTGCCAGCAGCTCGGTGGAGGACTTCACAGATACGCAGTATTTT.

This rearrangement joins TRBV11-2 to TRBJ2-7; 7 positions match TRBD1. The length of the CDR3 is 13 residues. Losses at the gene ends were 6 bases for V and 1 base for J; bases not matched to a gene: 3. The V gene's germline CDR1 is SGHAT and CDR2 FQNNGV. This CDR3 reads CASSPDRSYEQYF. CDR3 sequence (DNA): TGTGCCAGCAGTCCGGACAGGTCCTACGAGCAGTACTTC.

This chain joins TRBV6-5 and TRBJ2-7; 7 bases are a match to TRBD1. From germline, CDR1 is MNHEY and CDR2 SVGAGI. With V trimmed by 6 bases and J by 1 base, 6 bases remained unmatched. The CDR3 loop spans 14 amino acids. The DNA for the CDR3 is TGTGCCAGCAGACGGCCGGGACAGTCCTACGAGCAGTACTTC. Amino acid sequence: CASRRPGQSYEQYF.

This clone was recorded once. CDR3 protein: CASSRAGSKTEAFF. The CDR3 DNA reads TGTGCCAGCAGTCGGGCGGGTTCGAAGACTGAAGCTTTCTTT. This chain joins TRBV27 and TRBJ1-1; no clear D. V was trimmed by 5 bases and J by 5 bases, leaving 15 bases between them. The CDR3 runs to 14 residues. CDR1 and CDR2 (germline): MNHEY, SMNVEV (reference sequence).

Remarks on this clone: One junction end does not reproduce the germline sequence, and a read error may be involved. The V gene is TRBV5-1, the J gene TRBJ1-2; 12 nucleotides align to TRBD1. Germline V gives CDR1 SGHRS, CDR2 YFSETQ. The CDR3 extends over 17 amino acids. The CDR3 coding sequence is TGCGCCCGCAGCTGGGGGACAGGGGGCGTTGTGGGCTATGGCTACACCTTC. Protein product: CARSWGTGGVVGYGYTF.

This chain uses TRBV25-1 with TRBJ1-6; tentatively, D is TRBD1 (6 bases). The CDR3 runs 16 residues. Germline CDR1 reads MGHDK; CDR2 reads SYGVNS. Trimming shortened V by 8 bases and J by 10 bases, and 24 bases separated the two germline ends. The CDR3 loop reads CASPGRAPRQGSPLHF. The CDR3 coding sequence is TGTGCCAGCCCCGGCCGGGCTCCTCGTCAGGGGTCACCCCTCCACTTT.

The sample holds a few counts of this clone. CDR3 coding DNA: TGTGCCATGTGGGCCGGGGGGATCGGCACTGAAGCTTTCTTT. This gives the protein CAMWAGGIGTEAFF. The chain links TRBV10-3 to TRBJ1-1; possibly TRBD1 for D (5 bases). The CDR3 sequence is 14 residues long. The V and J ends lost 9 bases and 4 bases respectively, with 18 bases between them. CDR1 ENHRY and CDR2 SYGVKD come from the germline V gene.

This clone occurred a few times. The V and J genes are TRBV3-1 (or the pseudogene TRBV3-2) and TRBJ2-5, with TRBD1 matching over 8 bases. Germline V lookup: CDR1 LGHDT, CDR2 YNNKEL (reference sequence). The length of the CDR3 is 15 residues. V was clipped by 2 bases and J by 2 bases; unmatched bases: 4. The CDR3, as DNA: TGTGCCAGCAGCCAAATGACAGGGGCACAAGAGACCCAGTACTTC. As protein: CASSQMTGAQETQYF.

The genes are TRBV11-2 and TRBJ2-1; D gene uncertain. The ends were cut back, 5 bases at V and 2 bases at J, with 16 bases in the middle. Germline values: CDR1 SGHAT, CDR2 FQNNGV. This CDR3 spans 16 amino acids. Here the CDR3 DNA reads TGTGCCAGCAGCCCAGTCTCTGGCGGCCCCTACAATGAGCAGTTCTTC. This codes for CASSPVSGGPYNEQFF.

This chain links TRBV3-1 (or the pseudogene TRBV3-2) with TRBJ2-7; perhaps TRBD1 as D (7 bases). Germline CDR1 reads LGHDT; CDR2 reads YNNKEL (reference sequence). The CDR3 contains 16 residues. V was trimmed by 2 bases and J by 5 bases, leaving 19 bases between them. The CDR3 protein is CASSQLTPGGGHEQYF. CDR3 in DNA: TGTGCCAGCAGCCAATTAACCCCAGGGGGAGGTCACGAGCAGTACTTC.

CDR3: CASSLGGLVGKETQYF. Here the CDR3 DNA reads TGTGCCAGCAGCTTAGGAGGACTAGTTGGGAAAGAGACCCAGTACTTC. The gene calls are TRBV11-1 and TRBJ2-5, with 7 bases that match TRBD2. V lost 1 base, J lost 3 bases, and 8 bases stayed unmatched. The CDR3 length is 16 residues. Germline V lookup: CDR1 SGHAT, CDR2 FQDESV (reference sequence).

This clone was observed a single time. CDR3 in DNA: TGTGCCAGCAGCAAGGACACGCAAGAGACCCAGTACTTC. Translating gives CASSKDTQETQYF. This chain uses TRBV4-2 with TRBJ2-5; tentative D call: TRBD1 (5 bases). The germline V gene has CDR1 LGHNA and CDR2 YNFKEQ. V was clipped by 5 bases and J by 2 bases, with 9 bases between them. The CDR3 contains 13 residues.

The gene calls are TRBV6-5 and TRBJ2-1, with D possibly TRBD2 on 5 matching bases. Looked up from germline, CDR1 is MNHEY and CDR2 is SVGAGI. Trimming removed 0 bases from V and 7 bases from J, with 13 bases in between. The CDR3 extends over 15 amino acids. CDR3 region: CASSYSGPGINEQFF. Written as DNA, the CDR3 is TGTGCCAGCAGTTACTCAGGGCCCGGGATAAATGAGCAGTTCTTC.

This clone was counted between two and nine times. The chain employs TRBV6-2 or TRBV6-3 and TRBJ2-7; D is possibly TRBD1 (6 bases). This CDR3 has 16 amino acids. The germline gives CDR1 MNHEY, CDR2 SVGEGT. V was trimmed by 0 bases and J by 3 bases, leaving 15 bases between them. The CDR3 DNA is TGTGCCAGCAGTTACTCGATCTCACAGGGTCACTACGAGCAGTACTTC. Translation: CASSYSISQGHYEQYF.

This rearrangement joins TRBV30 to TRBJ1-2, with 7 bases fitting TRBD1. Trimming cost V 3 bases and J 0 bases; bases outside gene matches: 7. Germline V CDR1 and CDR2: GTSNPN, SVGIG (reference sequence). There are 15 residues in the CDR3. CDR3 nucleotides: TGTGCCTGGAGCAAATCAGGGGGTTCTAACTATGGCTACACCTTC. It yields the protein CAWSKSGGSNYGYTF.

The chain carries TRBV6-2 or TRBV6-3 and TRBJ2-1, with 13 bases aligning to TRBD2. From germline, CDR1 is MNHEY and CDR2 SVGEGT. This CDR3 contains 16 residues. Trimming at V came to 2 bases and at J to 7 bases, leaving 5 bases not matched to a gene. CDR3 region: CASSYGGTSGKNEQFF. The CDR3 nucleotides read TGTGCCAGCAGTTACGGGGGGACTAGCGGGAAAAATGAGCAGTTCTTC.

The rearrangement uses TRBV5-4 and TRBJ2-7, with D possibly TRBD1 on 5 matching bases. This CDR3 region has 15 residues. The ends were cut back, 0 bases at V and 2 bases at J, with 12 bases in the middle. CDR1 SGHNT and CDR2 YYREEE come from the germline V gene (reference sequence). The CDR3 region is CASSLGSRVAYEQYF. The CDR3, as DNA: TGTGCCAGCAGCTTGGGAAGCAGGGTTGCCTACGAGCAGTACTTC.

V usage is TRBV3-1 (or the pseudogene TRBV3-2) and J usage is TRBJ1-1; 7 nucleotides match TRBD1. The CDR3 has 15 amino acids. V lost 0 bases and J lost 3; bases outside the gene matches: 4. Germline lookup yields CDR1 LGHDT and CDR2 YNNKEL (reference sequence). The CDR3 bases are TGTGCCAGCAGCCAAGAGAAGACAGGGTACACTGAAGCTTTCTTT. This gives the protein CASSQEKTGYTEAFF.

A few counts support this clone. V is TRBV12-5 and J is TRBJ2-7; 10 nucleotides agree with TRBD2. V lost 1 base to trimming and J lost 4 bases; unmatched junction nucleotides: 7. The CDR3 is 16 amino acids. The germline V gene encodes CDR1 LGHNT and CDR2 FRNRAP. The CDR3 sequence is CASGLGQAGGPYEQYF. CDR3 in DNA: TGTGCTAGTGGTTTGGGACAAGCGGGAGGGCCTTACGAGCAGTACTTC.

The chain joins TRBV7-3 to TRBJ2-2, with TRBD2 matching 10 bases. The germline gives CDR1 SGHTA, CDR2 FQGTGA. The CDR3 length is 17 residues. V lost 3 bases and J lost 0; bases outside the gene matches: 4. CDR3 coding DNA: TGTGCCAGCAGCTTGGGTAGCGGGAGGCCGAACACCGGGGAGCTGTTTTTT. Translated: CASSLGSGRPNTGELFF.

This clone was recorded once. The rearrangement links TRBV12-2 to TRBJ1-3; TRBD1, as called in the table, went unchecked against the DNA. TRBV12-2 is a pseudogene segment. The CDR3 has 15 amino acids. DNA for the CDR3: TGTGCAAGTCGCTTAGGCCCACAACCCGGAAACACCATATATTTT. This gives the protein CASRLGPQPGNTIYF.

The chain combines TRBV2 with TRBJ1-1; possibly TRBD1 for D (5 bases). Germline CDR1 reads SNHLY; CDR2 reads FYNNEI. Trimming shortened V by 6 bases and J by 1 base, and 12 bases separated the two germline ends. The CDR3 totals 14 residues. CDR3 in DNA: TGTGCCAGCAGCCGAGACAGTCAGAACACTGAAGCTTTCTTT. Protein product: CASSRDSQNTEAFF.

A few counts support this clone. The chain is built from TRBV29-1 and TRBJ2-2; no reliable D call. Trimming removed 4 bases at V and 0 bases at J, with 3 bases between. The CDR3 consists of 12 residues. Germline V lookup: CDR1 SQVTM, CDR2 ANQGSEA. As DNA, the CDR3 is TGCAGCGTTGGGCCGAACACCGGGGAGCTGTTTTTT. Protein product: CSVGPNTGELFF.

The V and J genes are TRBV5-1 and TRBJ2-7; 7 bases align to TRBD1. After removal of 3 bases from V and 2 bases from J, the junction contained 8 bases not matched to a gene. The CDR3 is 15 amino acids. The germline CDR1 and CDR2 sequences are SGHRS and YFSETQ. CDR3 bases: TGCGCCAGCAGCTGGGACAGTCCGGTAGCCTACGAGCAGTACTTC. Translating gives CASSWDSPVAYEQYF.

J is TRBJ2-1 and V is TRBV19, with 11 bases identical to TRBD2. The length of the CDR3 is 16 residues. The trim removed 5 bases at V and 8 bases at J, leaving 11 bases unmatched. CDR1 is LNHDA and CDR2 is SQIVND in the germline V gene (reference sequence). The CDR3 loop is CASSVAGGPRRYEQFF. The CDR3 DNA follows: TGTGCCAGTAGTGTAGCGGGAGGGCCCCGTCGCTATGAGCAGTTCTTC.

J is TRBJ2-7 and V is TRBV19, with D perhaps TRBD2 (6 bases). CDR3 length equals 12 residues. Germline V gene data show CDR1 as LNHDA and CDR2 as SQIVND (reference sequence). V lost 3 bases and J 7 bases, leaving 10 bases between the germline ends. The CDR3 nucleotides read TGTGCCAGTAGTATTCTTAGCGGAGAGCAGTACTTC. Protein sequence: CASSILSGEQYF.